The rows below give T cell receptor beta chains drawn from one sample of a study of T-cell memory formation after mild COVID-19. From the 5' RACE reads, TCRdb called clonotypes with MiXCR, one entry per CDR3 protein. This table holds hundreds of thousands of distinct CDR3 sequences, roughly 18% found once. What was sequenced was PBMCs or a T cell subset sorted from them (not recorded which). The receptors stem from an adult woman who had mild COVID-19 (a few samples of this study predate the infection). Cell type and time point are not known. Both conserved end residues are part of each CDR3. A D gene is named only where the DNA matches it firmly. Only part of the rows carry a size: once, few, many, or a class if the clone is expanded.

length	D	size	J	V	DNA	CDR3
15	TRBD1	few	TRBJ2-5	TRBV2	TGTGCCAGCAGGGCTGGACAGGCCGTTCAGGAGACCCAGTACTTC	CASRAGQAVQETQYF
17	.	.	TRBJ2-7	TRBV3-1	TGTGCCAGCAGCCAAGATGTTACAGGGCGGGTGTCCTACGAGCAGTACTTC	CASSQDVTGRVSYEQYF
13	.	.	TRBJ2-5	TRBV29-1	TGCAGCGTCGAGGGGATGCTTCAAGAGACCCAGTACTTC	CSVEGMLQETQYF
14	.	many	TRBJ2-5	TRBV5-1	TGCGCCAGCAGCATACGCGGAGGGGGAGAGACCCAGTACTTC	CASSIRGGGETQYF
16	TRBD1	many	TRBJ2-1	TRBV24-1	TGTGCCACCAGTGATGGTGGATCGGGACAGGGGGATGAGCAGTTCTTC	CATSDGGSGQGDEQFF
15	.	few	TRBJ1-5	TRBV27	TGTGCCAGCAGTTTAGTTGGCAGGGTCGATCAGCCCCAGCATTTT	CASSLVGRVDQPQHF
15	.	few	TRBJ2-1	TRBV6-6	TGTGCCAGCAGTTACCGCGGGGGCAAACCCAATGAGCAGTTCTTC	CASSYRGGKPNEQFF
15	TRBD1	.	TRBJ1-5	TRBV7-6	TGTGCCAGCAGCCGTAGGACAGGAGGGCAACAGCCCCAGCATTTT	CASSRRTGGQQPQHF
13	.	.	TRBJ2-7	TRBV29-1	TGCAGCGTTTCGGCAGGGGATTCCTACGAGCAGTACTTC	CSVSAGDSYEQYF
15	TRBD2	.	TRBJ2-1	TRBV7-8	TGTGCCAGCAGCCCCCCTGGGGGGGTCCACAATGAGCAGTTCTTC	CASSPPGGVHNEQFF
19	TRBD2	.	TRBJ2-1	TRBV7-2	TGTGCCAGCAGCTTAGCACCCACTAGCGGGGCAAGCTCCTACAATGAGCAGTTCTTC	CASSLAPTSGASSYNEQFF
16	TRBD2	.	TRBJ2-7	TRBV12-3/TRBV12-4	TGTGCCAGCAGTTCTATTGGTACTAGCGGGAGATCCGAGCAGTACTTC	CASSSIGTSGRSEQYF
14	.	few	TRBJ2-1	TRBV3-1	TGTGCCAGCAGCTACCGGGACCTATACAATGAGCAGTTCTTC	CASSYRDLYNEQFF
14	.	few	TRBJ2-7	TRBV7-9	TGTGCCAGCAGCCCCGGACTCTACTCCTACGAGCAGTACTTC	CASSPGLYSYEQYF
18	TRBD1	.	TRBJ2-3	TRBV4-1	TGCGCCAGCAGCCATAGAAAGGGGACAGCGTCTAGCACAGATACGCAGTATTTT	CASSHRKGTASSTDTQYF
13	TRBD1	few	TRBJ2-1	TRBV5-1	TGCGCCAGCACCCTTACAGGGGGCTATGAGCAGTTCTTC	CASTLTGGYEQFF
14	.	.	TRBJ2-5	TRBV7-9	TGTGCCAGCAGACATTACGACAGTCAAGAGACCCAGTACTTC	CASRHYDSQETQYF
16	.	few	TRBJ2-7	TRBV7-9	TGTGCCAGCAGCTTACAACGGGAGACGCCCATTGGCGAGCAGTACTTC	CASSLQRETPIGEQYF
17	TRBD1	few	TRBJ2-7	TRBV6-6	TGTGCCAGCAGTTACCCCCGTACAGGGGGCGGGGCGATCGAGCAGTACTTC	CASSYPRTGGGAIEQYF
16	TRBD2	few	TRBJ2-2	TRBV5-1	TGCGCCAGCACCTCTGGGGGAGGGCCTAACACCGGGGAGCTGTTTTTT	CASTSGGGPNTGELFF
15	.	.	TRBJ1-1	TRBV24-1	TGTGCCACCAGTGAGGGGACGCCGGGTAAGACTGAAGCTTTCTTT	CATSEGTPGKTEAFF
14	.	few	TRBJ1-1	TRBV7-3	TGTGCCAGCAGCTTAATAGGGGAAGGCACTGAAGCTTTCTTT	CASSLIGEGTEAFF
15	.	few	TRBJ1-6	TRBV19	TGTGCCGCCGACTCCGGACAGATTAATAATTCACCCCTCCACTTT	CAADSGQINNSPLHF
12	TRBD1	.	TRBJ1-2	TRBV29-1	TGCAGCGTCTTGGAGGGGGCGGATGGCTACACCTTC	CSVLEGADGYTF
15	TRBD1	few	TRBJ2-7	TRBV9	TGTGCCAGCAGCGTAGCTGGGCAGGGGGCCTACGAGCAGTACTTC	CASSVAGQGAYEQYF
17	.	few	TRBJ2-3	TRBV7-2	TGTGCCAGCAGCTTAGTTGGCCGGGACATCCTTGGAGATACGCAGTATTTT	CASSLVGRDILGDTQYF
16	.	few	TRBJ1-5	TRBV6-6	TGTGCCAGCTGCTCTAGCGATGGGGGATGGAATCAGCCCCAGCATTTT	CASCSSDGGWNQPQHF
14	TRBD2	few	TRBJ2-2	TRBV6-1	TGTGGGGGACTAGCGGGAGGGGACACCGGGGAGCTGTTTTTT	CGGLAGGDTGELFF
19	TRBD1	.	TRBJ1-1	TRBV14	TGTGCCAGCAGCCATTCCGGGACAGGGAGGGACCCTACTTTAACTGAAGCTTTCTTT	CASSHSGTGRDPTLTEAFF
15	.	.	TRBJ1-2	TRBV7-2	TGTGCCAGCAGCTTAGACGGGGCCTCTAACTATGGCTACACCTTC	CASSLDGASNYGYTF
16	.	few	TRBJ2-7	TRBV3-1	TGTGCCAGCAGCCAAGTCCCGACCGGGAAGTTCCACGAGCAGTACTTC	CASSQVPTGKFHEQYF
15	.	few	TRBJ1-1	TRBV7-2	TGTGCCAGCAGCTTGAATTTAGCGAGAGGAGAAGAAGCTTTCTTT	CASSLNLARGEEAFF
16	.	few	TRBJ2-5	TRBV12-3/TRBV12-4	TGTGCCAGCAGTTTAAGGGGGAGGGACATCCAAGAGACCCAGTACTTC	CASSLRGRDIQETQYF
12	.	.	TRBJ2-2	TRBV7-2	TGTGCCAGCAGCTCCGTAGCCGGGGAGCTGTTTTTT	CASSSVAGELFF
16	.	.	TRBJ2-3	TRBV12-3/TRBV12-4	TGTGCCAGCAGACATCAGGAAAGTTTTAGCACAGATACGCAGTATTTT	CASRHQESFSTDTQYF
15	.	many	TRBJ1-5	TRBV7-9	TGTGCCAGCAGCTTAGCGGCGGGCTCCAATCAGCCCCAGCATTTT	CASSLAAGSNQPQHF
15	.	few	TRBJ2-3	TRBV5-5	TGTGCCAGCAGCTTCTCGGGACAACTCACAGATACGCAGTATTTT	CASSFSGQLTDTQYF
10	.	many	TRBJ2-5	TRBV5-4	TGTGCCAGCGGTGAAGAGACCCAGTACTTC	CASGEETQYF
14	.	.	TRBJ2-3	TRBV7-8	TGTGCCAGCAGCTCCCTAGGGTTCACAGATACGCAGTATTTT	CASSSLGFTDTQYF
13	.	.	TRBJ1-5	TRBV12-3/TRBV12-4	TGTGCCAGTTCCCTTGGGGCGGACCAGCCCCAGCATTTT	CASSLGADQPQHF
14	.	few	TRBJ1-1	TRBV6-5	TGTGCCAGCAGCTGGAGAGGGGTTAACACTGAAGCTTTCTTT	CASSWRGVNTEAFF
15	.	few	TRBJ2-7	TRBV12-3/TRBV12-4	TGTGCCAGCAGTTTTCGGGCAGGCTACCCCTACGAGCAGTACTTC	CASSFRAGYPYEQYF
15	.	few	TRBJ1-4	TRBV7-2	TGTGCCAGCAGTAGGGACGCCTACTTTAATGAAAAACTGTTTTTT	CASSRDAYFNEKLFF
15	.	few	TRBJ1-1	TRBV7-6	TGTGCCAGCAGCCTCGACATGGGGGTGAGCACTGAAGCTTTCTTT	CASSLDMGVSTEAFF
13	TRBD1	many	TRBJ2-5	TRBV7-6	TGTGCCAGCAGCCGACAGGGGAAAGAGACCCAGTACTTC	CASSRQGKETQYF
15	.	few	TRBJ2-1	TRBV12-3/TRBV12-4	TGTGCCAGCAGCCCGGGAGTGACTAATTACAATGAGCAGTTCTTC	CASSPGVTNYNEQFF
16	.	few	TRBJ2-7	TRBV29-1	TGCAGCGTTGAAGATCGAGAGACCCAGACCGGCTACGAGCAGTACTTC	CSVEDRETQTGYEQYF
14	.	few	TRBJ1-1	TRBV4-1	TGCGCCAGCAGCCAAGGAACATTGGACACTGAAGCTTTCTTT	CASSQGTLDTEAFF
14	.	few	TRBJ2-7	TRBV6-2/TRBV6-3	TGTGCCAGCAGTTACCTGGGAAGGGGGAGCGAGCAGTACTTC	CASSYLGRGSEQYF
17	TRBD1	.	TRBJ1-1	TRBV4-1	TGCGCCAGCAGCCAAGATGGGACAGGCCATAAGAACACTGAAGCTTTCTTT	CASSQDGTGHKNTEAFF
13	TRBD2	.	TRBJ2-5	TRBV20-1	TGCAGTGCGCCGACTAGCGGGAGGGAGACCCAGTACTTC	CSAPTSGRETQYF